The 6 T cell receptor beta chains listed next were all sequenced from one sample in a study of T cell repertoires in cytomegalovirus infection. No antigen is known for these receptors. MiXCR was run by TCRdb on the reads, yielding one entry per CDR3 protein. The sample has about 920,000 distinct CDR3 sequences, approximately 31% seen once; the top ten hold roughly 13%. The sample in question was cultured CD8+ T cells from PBMCs, obtained from culture after CMV antigen stimulation. These receptors all stem from a human donor in good health (CMV status not recorded). Some clones in this sample may be carry-over from other donors' samples.

This rearrangement joins TRBV5-6 to TRBJ2-1; the D gene could be TRBD1 or TRBD2 (6 bases each). This CDR3 has 12 residues. Per the germline V gene, CDR1 is SGHDT and CDR2 is YYEEEE. Between the trimmed V and J ends, which lost 4 bases and 9 bases, there was a span of 11 bases. DNA for the CDR3: TGTGCCAGCAGCCGGGGGCATGGTGAGCAGTTCTTC. Encoded protein: CASSRGHGEQFF.

This clonotype showed up just a few times. CDR3 bases: TGTGCCAGCAGCACGACTAGCGGGGACTTCTACGAGCAGTACTTC. Translation: CASSTTSGDFYEQYF. The rearrangement joins TRBV11-3 to TRBJ2-7; 11 nucleotides line up with TRBD2. Germline V lookup: CDR1 SGHNT, CDR2 YENEEA. The J segment lost 3 bases and the V segment lost 5 bases, leaving 6 bases of the junction unmatched. The CDR3 extends over 15 amino acids.

Remarks on this clonotype: This may be a read error: a much more frequent sequence differs by one nucleotide. This rearrangement joins TRBV7-6 to TRBJ2-1; D tentatively fits TRBD1 or TRBD2 (5 bases each). CDR1 and CDR2 (germline): SGHVS, FNYEAQ. V lost 2 bases, J lost 8 bases, and 7 bases lay in between. The CDR3 runs 12 residues. DNA for the CDR3: TGTGCCAGCAGCTTACGGGACGATGAGCAGTTCTTC. It yields the protein CASSLRDDEQFF.

This clonotype came up a few times. The gene calls are TRBV12-3 or TRBV12-4 and TRBJ2-7; maybe TRBD1 (6 bases). This CDR3 region has 15 residues. V was cut by 3 bases and J by 0 bases, with 12 bases left in between. The CDR3 nucleotides read TGTGCCAGCAGTTTCACCGTACAGGGCTCCTACGAGCAGTACTTC. Its translation is CASSFTVQGSYEQYF.

This chain joins TRBV7-2 and TRBJ2-7; possibly TRBD2 for D (5 bases). The CDR3 spans 13 residues. V was shortened by 4 bases and J by 7 bases, with 14 bases between the two germline ends. CDR1 SGHTA and CDR2 FQGNSA come from the germline V gene. Here the CDR3 reads CASSSDLWEEQYV. The CDR3 DNA reads as TGTGCCAGCAGCTCGGACCTTTGGGAGGAGCAGTACGTC.

J is TRBJ2-7 and V is TRBV7-6, with D perhaps matching TRBD1 or TRBD2 (5 bases each). The CDR3 extends over 14 amino acids. Germline lookup yields CDR1 SGHVS and CDR2 FNYEAQ. V was trimmed by 5 bases and J by 0 bases, leaving 11 bases between them. The CDR3 bases are TGTGCCAGCAGCGGAGGCCAGGGCTCCTACGAGCAGTACGTC. It codes for CASSGGQGSYEQYV.